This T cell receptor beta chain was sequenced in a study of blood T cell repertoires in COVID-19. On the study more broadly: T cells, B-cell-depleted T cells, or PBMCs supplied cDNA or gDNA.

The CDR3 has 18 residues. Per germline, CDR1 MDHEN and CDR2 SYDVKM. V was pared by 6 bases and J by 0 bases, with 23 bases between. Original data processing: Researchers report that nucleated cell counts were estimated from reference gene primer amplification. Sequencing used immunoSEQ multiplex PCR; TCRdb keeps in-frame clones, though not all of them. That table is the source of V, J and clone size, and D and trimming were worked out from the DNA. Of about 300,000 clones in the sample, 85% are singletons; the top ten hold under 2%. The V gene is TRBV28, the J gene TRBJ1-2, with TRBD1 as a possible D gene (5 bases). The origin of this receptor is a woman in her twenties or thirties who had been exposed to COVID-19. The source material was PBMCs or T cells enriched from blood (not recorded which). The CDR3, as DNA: TGTGCCAGCAGCGCCCGGCATTACCAACAGGTCGCTAACTATGGCTACACCTTC. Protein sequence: CASSARHYQQVANYGYTF.